This TCR beta chain was profiled in a study of blood T cell repertoires in COVID-19. The overall study: The cDNA or gDNA used as material had been derived from T cells, B-cell-depleted T cells, or PBMCs.

In the original workflow: It was from reference gene primer amplification that nucleated cell counts were estimated. Generated by immunoSEQ multiplex PCR, the TCRdb table keeps only in-frame clones and is missing some. V and J calls and clone size follow that table, whereas D and trimming were derived from the DNA. This sample yields 95,000 to 100,000 clones, of which about 87% are seen a single time; around a tenth belongs to the top ten. This clone appeared a single time. Trimming shortened V by 6 bases and J by 1 base, and 16 bases separated the two germline ends. CDR1 and CDR2 from the germline V gene are SGHTA and FQGTGA. The length of the CDR3 is 16 residues.

The receptor was derived from a woman in her 30s with acute or convalescent COVID-19. The sample was peripheral blood. The J gene is TRBJ1-3, the V gene TRBV7-3; D call uncertain. The CDR3 DNA reads TGTGCCAGCAGTCCGAACAGTGCTCTTTCTGGAAACACCATATATTTT. It is translated as CASSPNSALSGNTIYF. The variable domain in full, completed from reference TRBV7-3 and TRBJ1-3, reads GAGVSQTPSNKVTEKGKYVELRCDPISGHTALYWYRQSLGQGPEFLIYFQGTGAADDSGLPNDRFFAVRPEGSVSTLKIQRTERGDSAVYLCASSPNSALSGNTIYFGEGSWLTVV.